These 2 T cell receptor beta chains share one sample of origin, sequenced in a study of blood T cell repertoires in COVID-19. Assay used: immunoSEQ multiplex PCR; TCRdb lists only in-frame clones, some missing. Of more than 200,000 clones in the sample, about 90% are singletons; the top ten hold around 1.5%. Source material: peripheral blood. These receptors were obtained from a man older than 75 with acute or convalescent COVID-19.

This chain joins TRBV13 and TRBJ2-7; 15 bases agree with TRBD2. Unmatched junction bases numbered 6, after V lost 5 bases and J lost 7 bases. In germline, CDR1 is PRHDT, CDR2 FYEKMQ (reference sequence). This CDR3 contains 15 residues. CDR3 residues: CASSQGLAGGFEQYF. The CDR3 nucleotides read TGTGCCAGCAGCCAGGGACTAGCGGGAGGTTTTGAGCAGTACTTC.

The rearrangement links TRBV9 to TRBJ2-3; a weak D match, TRBD2 (5 bases). Germline-derived CDR1 and CDR2 are SGDLS and YYNGEE. CDR3 length: 14 residues. V lost 3 bases and J lost 4, with 12 bases in between. The DNA of the CDR3 is TGTGCCAGCAGCGCCTCGTTGCGGGCAGATACGCAGTATTTT. Amino acid sequence: CASSASLRADTQYF.